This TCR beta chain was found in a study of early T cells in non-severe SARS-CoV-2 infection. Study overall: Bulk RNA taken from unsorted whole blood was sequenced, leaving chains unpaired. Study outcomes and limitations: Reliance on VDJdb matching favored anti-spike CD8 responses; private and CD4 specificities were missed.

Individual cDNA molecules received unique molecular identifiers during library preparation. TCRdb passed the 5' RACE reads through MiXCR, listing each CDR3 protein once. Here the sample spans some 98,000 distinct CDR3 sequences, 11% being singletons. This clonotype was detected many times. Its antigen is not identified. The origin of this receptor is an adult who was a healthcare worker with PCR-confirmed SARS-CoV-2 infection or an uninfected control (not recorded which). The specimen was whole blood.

In nucleotides, the CDR3 is TGTGCCACCAGTGGCAGGCTCGGGGAGCTGTTTTTT. Residues: CATSGRLGELFF. The chain is built from TRBV24-1 and TRBJ2-2; the D is unclear. V lost 5 bases, J lost 7 bases, and 7 bases lay in between. There are 12 residues in the CDR3. The germline gives CDR1 KGHDR, CDR2 SFDVKD.